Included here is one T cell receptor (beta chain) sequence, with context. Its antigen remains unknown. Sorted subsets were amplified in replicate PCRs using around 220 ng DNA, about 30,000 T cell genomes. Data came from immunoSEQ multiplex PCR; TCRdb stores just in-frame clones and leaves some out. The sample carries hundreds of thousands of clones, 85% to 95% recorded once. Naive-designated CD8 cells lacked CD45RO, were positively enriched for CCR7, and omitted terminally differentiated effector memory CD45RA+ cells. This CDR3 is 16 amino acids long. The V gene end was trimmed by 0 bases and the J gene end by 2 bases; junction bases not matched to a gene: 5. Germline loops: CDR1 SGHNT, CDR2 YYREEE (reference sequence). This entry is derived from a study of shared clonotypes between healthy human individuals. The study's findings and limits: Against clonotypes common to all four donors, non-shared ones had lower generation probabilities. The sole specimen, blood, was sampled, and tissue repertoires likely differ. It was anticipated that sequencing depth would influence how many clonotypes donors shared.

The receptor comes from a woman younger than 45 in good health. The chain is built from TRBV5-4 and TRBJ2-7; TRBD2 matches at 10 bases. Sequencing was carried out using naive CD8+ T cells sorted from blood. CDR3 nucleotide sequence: TGTGCCAGCAGCTTGGGGACTAGCGGTAAAACCTACGAGCAGTACTTC. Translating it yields CASSLGTSGKTYEQYF.